This T cell receptor (beta chain) was identified during a study of T cells in Graves' hyperthyroidism and ophthalmopathy. For the study at large: Peripheral blood was obtained at initial diagnosis, preceding any treatment.

Amplified TCR beta CDR3 regions derived from RNA transcripts. Primed by the HTBI set, a first-round RT-PCR was run on the TCR CDR3. TCRdb called the multiplex PCR reads again in MiXCR, with one record for every CDR3 protein. The sample yields 350,000 to 400,000 distinct CDR3 sequences, approximately 15% seen once. It was considered stable Graves' hyperthyroidism when ophthalmopathy did not progress within 18 months. Overall study results and limits: With a median lead of around 6.7 months before onset, the model predicted ophthalmopathy. Ophthalmopathy was distinguished from stable hyperthyroidism by 13 V-J signatures.

This clonotype was seen a handful of times. Antigen specificity is unknown. The length of the CDR3 is 17 residues. Germline V gene lookup returns CDR1 DFQATT and CDR2 SNEGSKA (reference sequence). Trimming at V came to 3 bases and at J to 8 bases, leaving 17 bases not matched to a gene. The rearrangement joins TRBV20-1 to TRBJ2-1; 9 bases map to TRBD2. This receptor was identified in a woman in her 30s with Graves' hyperthyroidism. Sequencing was done on a sample of blood. CDR3 region: CSASPLGGSGRLDEQFF. The CDR3 coding sequence is TGCAGTGCTAGCCCCCTGGGGGGGAGCGGGAGGTTGGATGAGCAGTTCTTC.